These T cell receptor beta chains were read from a single sample in a study of PD-1 blockade in classical Hodgkin lymphoma. Assay used: immunoSEQ multiplex PCR; TCRdb lists only in-frame clones, some missing. The sample lists around 53,000 clones; around 76% were seen once. The source was peripheral blood mononuclear cells (PBMCs), collected before the fourth cycle of nivolumab. Receptors originate from a human donor with classical Hodgkin lymphoma. Each CDR3 is given with its conserved first and last residue. Each record gives: J gene, D gene, V gene, clone size, CDR3 protein, CDR3 DNA. The D gene is left open where the match is weak. Rows may omit the clone size; those that give it use once, few, many or a size class.

TRBJ2-1	NA	TRBV7-8	NA	CASSLYPRRGSGEQFF	TGTGCCAGCAGCTTGTACCCGAGGCGGGGCTCGGGGGAGCAGTTCTTC
TRBJ2-1	NA	TRBV4-1	NA	CASSQRGASSYNEQFF	TGCGCCAGCAGCCAGCGCGGGGCAAGCTCCTACAATGAGCAGTTCTTC
TRBJ1-5	TRBD1	TRBV5-5	NA	CASSLDPGGPKYHQPQHF	TGTGCCAGCAGCTTGGATCCAGGGGGCCCTAAATATCATCAGCCCCAGCATTTT
TRBJ1-3	TRBD1	TRBV4-1	many	CASGTGDRNTIYF	TGCGCCAGCGGGACAGGGGACAGAAACACCATATATTTT
TRBJ1-3	NA	TRBV27	NA	CASSLSGSSGNTIYF	TGTGCCAGCAGTTTATCCGGCAGCTCTGGAAACACCATATATTTT
TRBJ1-2	NA	TRBV11-1	NA	CASSPGGSNYGYTF	TGTGCCAGCAGCCCGGGGGGCAGCAACTATGGCTACACCTTC
TRBJ1-1	NA	TRBV7-3	few	CASSSDPNTEAFF	TGTGCCAGCAGCTCGGACCCGAACACTGAAGCTTTCTTT
TRBJ2-3	TRBD2	TRBV11-2	NA	CASSAGGNSDTQYF	TGTGCCAGCAGCGCGGGGGGAAACTCAGATACGCAGTATTTT
TRBJ2-7	NA	TRBV9	NA	CASSVADRFYEQYF	TGTGCCAGCAGCGTAGCCGACAGATTCTACGAGCAGTACTTC
TRBJ1-3	NA	TRBV5-6	few	CASSLPADSSGNTIYF	TGTGCCAGCAGCCTTCCTGCTGACAGCTCTGGAAACACCATATATTTT
TRBJ1-5	TRBD1	TRBV6-1	NA	CASKDRGNQPQHF	TGTGCCAGCAAAGACAGGGGGAATCAGCCCCAGCATTTT
TRBJ2-2	NA	TRBV5-4	NA	CASSPTRAGELFF	TGTGCCAGCAGCCCGACTAGGGCCGGGGAGCTGTTTTTT
TRBJ1-2	TRBD1	TRBV27	NA	CASSLSIGGSYSEYGYTF	TGTGCCAGCAGTTTATCGATAGGGGGCTCGTACTCGGAGTATGGCTACACCTTC
TRBJ2-5	NA	TRBV18	NA	CASSLGNQETQYF	TGTGCCAGCTCATTAGGGAACCAAGAGACCCAGTACTTC
TRBJ1-2	NA	TRBV9	once	CASSPDSRVGRGYTF	TGTGCCAGCAGCCCAGACAGCCGAGTGGGGAGGGGCTACACCTTC
TRBJ2-5	NA	TRBV7-2	NA	CASSLRQGSETQYF	TGTGCCAGCAGTTTAAGGCAGGGTTCGGAGACCCAGTACTTC
TRBJ1-1	NA	TRBV2	NA	CASSYDSEAFF	TGTGCCAGCAGTTACGACAGTGAAGCTTTCTTT
TRBJ1-1	NA	TRBV19	few	CASSILGRANTEAFF	TGTGCCAGTAGTATCTTAGGCAGGGCGAACACTGAAGCTTTCTTT
TRBJ2-1	TRBD2	TRBV7-9	NA	CASSPGGWDEQFF	TGTGCCAGCAGCCCGGGAGGCTGGGATGAGCAGTTCTTC
TRBJ2-3	NA	TRBV5-1	NA	CASSYRYSTDTQYF	TGCGCCAGCAGCTACCGATATAGCACAGATACGCAGTATTTT
TRBJ2-5	NA	TRBV29-1	NA	CSVGYRGGETQYF	TGCAGCGTCGGTTACAGGGGAGGGGAGACCCAGTACTTC
TRBJ1-5	NA	TRBV29-1	NA	CSVGTTNQPQHF	TGCAGCGTTGGGACAACTAATCAGCCCCAGCATTTT
TRBJ1-2	TRBD1	TRBV19	NA	CASATGTGIPNYGYTF	TGTGCCAGCGCGACCGGGACAGGGATCCCTAACTATGGCTACACCTTC
TRBJ1-1	NA	TRBV10-3	NA	CAISDGENTEAFF	TGTGCCATCAGTGATGGGGAGAACACTGAAGCTTTCTTT
TRBJ1-1	NA	TRBV11-3	NA	CASSFGSFTEAFF	TGTGCCAGCAGCTTCGGATCTTTCACTGAAGCTTTCTTT
TRBJ2-7	TRBD1	TRBV11-2	NA	CASSGGQGNEQYF	TGTGCCAGCAGCGGGGGACAGGGAAACGAGCAGTACTTC
TRBJ2-7	TRBD1	TRBV9	NA	CASTRDRGRSEQYF	TGTGCCAGCACGAGGGACAGGGGGCGTTCCGAGCAGTACTTC
TRBJ2-2	TRBD1	TRBV28	NA	CASCYRGRTGELFF	TGTGCCAGCTGCTACAGGGGGAGGACCGGGGAGCTGTTTTTT
TRBJ1-1	NA	TRBV6-1	few	CASRRYQGIEAFF	TGTGCCAGCAGACGTTATCAGGGCATTGAAGCTTTCTTT
TRBJ1-1	NA	TRBV30	NA	CAWRMNTEAFF	TGTGCCTGGAGAATGAACACTGAAGCTTTCTTT
TRBJ2-3	TRBD1	TRBV11-2	few	CASSIPGQGDTQYF	TGTGCCAGCAGCATACCGGGACAGGGAGATACGCAGTATTTT
TRBJ1-1	TRBD1	TRBV11-3	NA	CASSSGDRATEAFF	TGTGCCAGCAGCTCGGGGGACAGGGCCACTGAAGCTTTCTTT
TRBJ2-7	NA	TRBV5-6	few	CASSLRGGSYEQYF	TGTGCCAGCAGCTTGCGAGGGGGATCCTACGAGCAGTACTTC
TRBJ1-2	TRBD1	TRBV6-5	few	CASSYATGVDGYTF	TGTGCCAGCAGTTACGCTACAGGGGTGGATGGCTACACCTTC
TRBJ1-2	TRBD1	TRBV5-1	NA	CASSSGTGGRGYTF	TGCGCCAGCAGCTCCGGGACAGGGGGACGTGGCTACACCTTC
TRBJ2-1	TRBD2	TRBV7-3	medium-sized	CASSLVVTSGEQFF	TGTGCCAGCAGCTTAGTAGTGACTAGCGGTGAGCAGTTCTTC
TRBJ2-1	NA	TRBV11-3	NA	CASSLAGSLGYNEQFF	TGTGCCAGCAGCTTAGCCGGGAGTCTAGGATACAATGAGCAGTTCTTC
TRBJ2-3	NA	TRBV9	NA	CASSGGASTDTQYF	TGTGCCAGCAGCGGCGGGGCCAGCACAGATACGCAGTATTTT
TRBJ2-1	TRBD2	TRBV4-2	NA	CASSQERLAENNEQFF	TGTGCCAGCAGCCAAGAACGACTAGCGGAAAACAATGAGCAGTTCTTC
TRBJ2-3	TRBD2	TRBV4-1	NA	CASSQETGGSTDTQYF	TGCGCCAGCAGCCAAGAAACGGGAGGGAGCACAGATACGCAGTATTTT
TRBJ2-3	NA	TRBV27	NA	CASSLGYSVSTDTQYF	TGTGCCAGCAGTTTGGGGTACTCGGTTAGCACAGATACGCAGTATTTT
TRBJ2-2	NA	TRBV5-8	NA	CASSPGDWGGELFF	TGTGCCAGCAGCCCCGGGGACTGGGGCGGGGAGCTGTTTTTT